A selection of T cell receptor beta chains follows, all from one sample in a study of blood T cells in healthy people across ages. TCRdb reanalysed the 5' RACE reads using MiXCR and keeps one entry per CDR3 protein. This sample has some 370,000 distinct CDR3 sequences, with about 49% found just once. Sequenced sample: blood. These receptors originate from a man aged 60 to 75 in good health. Both conserved end residues are part of each CDR3. A D gene is named only where the DNA matches it firmly. Clone size is shown for a subset of rows, as once, few, many or a class of expanded clone.

d_call: TRBD2
clone_size: many
v_call: TRBV20-1
j_call: TRBJ2-3
cdr3_nt: TGCAGTGCTCCACCGCTAGCGGGAAGGCTCCATACGCAGTATTTT
cdr3_aa: CSAPPLAGRLHTQYF

d_call: NA
clone_size: few
v_call: TRBV29-1
j_call: TRBJ2-5
cdr3_nt: TGCAGCGTTGATGAGGGGAAGACCCAGTACTTC
cdr3_aa: CSVDEGKTQYF

d_call: TRBD1
clone_size: NA
v_call: TRBV29-1
j_call: TRBJ1-1
cdr3_nt: TGCAGCGTTGGGACAGGGTTGAGCACTGAAGCTTTCTTT
cdr3_aa: CSVGTGLSTEAFF

d_call: TRBD1
clone_size: NA
v_call: TRBV5-1
j_call: TRBJ1-4
cdr3_nt: TGCGCCAGCAGCAAGGACAGGAGGGGAGCTAATGAAAAACTGTTTTTT
cdr3_aa: CASSKDRRGANEKLFF

d_call: NA
clone_size: NA
v_call: TRBV29-1
j_call: TRBJ2-5
cdr3_nt: TGCAGCGGGGGAGCCCGGTACCAAGAGACCCAGTACTTC
cdr3_aa: CSGGARYQETQYF

d_call: TRBD2
clone_size: many
v_call: TRBV11-2
j_call: TRBJ2-5
cdr3_nt: TGTGCCAGCAGCTCGACTAGCGAGAAACGGTACTTC
cdr3_aa: CASSSTSEKRYF

d_call: TRBD1
clone_size: NA
v_call: TRBV20-1
j_call: TRBJ1-5
cdr3_nt: TGCAGTGCTAGACCGTCGAAGGGGGCACGACAGCCCCAGCATTTT
cdr3_aa: CSARPSKGARQPQHF

d_call: NA
clone_size: few
v_call: TRBV6-1
j_call: TRBJ2-5
cdr3_nt: TGTGCCAGCAGTGAACTGGTGTCGGCTGGAGAGACCCAGTACTTC
cdr3_aa: CASSELVSAGETQYF

d_call: NA
clone_size: few
v_call: TRBV5-6
j_call: TRBJ2-7
cdr3_nt: TGTGCCAGCAGCTTCCCCGGGACGCCCTACGAGCAGTACTTC
cdr3_aa: CASSFPGTPYEQYF

d_call: NA
clone_size: many
v_call: TRBV5-1
j_call: TRBJ2-5
cdr3_nt: TGCGCCAGCAGCTTAGGGACACCGGGGCAAGAGACCCAGTACTTC
cdr3_aa: CASSLGTPGQETQYF

d_call: TRBD1
clone_size: NA
v_call: TRBV15
j_call: TRBJ1-3
cdr3_nt: TGTGCCACCGGGCGGGACAGGGGGCCTGGAAACACCATATATTTT
cdr3_aa: CATGRDRGPGNTIYF

d_call: TRBD2
clone_size: NA
v_call: TRBV12-3/TRBV12-4
j_call: TRBJ2-3
cdr3_nt: TGTGCCAGTTACAGAGCGGGAGGGGCAGATACGCAGTATTTT
cdr3_aa: CASYRAGGADTQYF

d_call: NA
clone_size: NA
v_call: TRBV7-9
j_call: TRBJ2-2
cdr3_nt: TGTGCCAGCAGCCCCGATTGGGGGCCGAACACCGGGGAGCTGTTTTTT
cdr3_aa: CASSPDWGPNTGELFF

d_call: NA
clone_size: NA
v_call: TRBV14
j_call: TRBJ1-1
cdr3_nt: TGTGCCAGCAGCCGGATGGGTTCCATGAACACTGAAGCTTTCTTT
cdr3_aa: CASSRMGSMNTEAFF

d_call: NA
clone_size: few
v_call: TRBV7-2
j_call: TRBJ2-7
cdr3_nt: TGTGCCAGCAGCTTACAGGGCGAGCAGTACTTC
cdr3_aa: CASSLQGEQYF

d_call: NA
clone_size: NA
v_call: TRBV20-1
j_call: TRBJ2-1
cdr3_nt: TGCAGTGCTAGAGGAGATGGGATATACAATGAGCAGTTCTTC
cdr3_aa: CSARGDGIYNEQFF

d_call: NA
clone_size: NA
v_call: TRBV3-1
j_call: TRBJ2-5
cdr3_nt: TGTGCCAGCAGCCCTTTAGTCGTTTGGGAGACCCAGTACTTC
cdr3_aa: CASSPLVVWETQYF

d_call: TRBD1
clone_size: few
v_call: TRBV28
j_call: TRBJ2-7
cdr3_nt: TGTGCCAGCAGGCTCAGGGGGCAAGGCGAGCAGTACTTC
cdr3_aa: CASRLRGQGEQYF

d_call: TRBD2
clone_size: NA
v_call: TRBV5-1
j_call: TRBJ2-7
cdr3_nt: TGCGCCAGCAGCCGCCTTACCGGGACTAGCGGCTCCTACGAGCAGTACTTC
cdr3_aa: CASSRLTGTSGSYEQYF

d_call: TRBD2
clone_size: NA
v_call: TRBV20-1
j_call: TRBJ2-3
cdr3_nt: TGCAGTGCCGGGAGGACTAGCGGGAGGGCGGCAGATACGCAGTATTTT
cdr3_aa: CSAGRTSGRAADTQYF

d_call: NA
clone_size: NA
v_call: TRBV5-1
j_call: TRBJ1-2
cdr3_nt: TGCGCCAGCAGCTTGTATTGGAAGACGGGAAGTAGCTATGGCTACACCTTC
cdr3_aa: CASSLYWKTGSSYGYTF

d_call: NA
clone_size: NA
v_call: TRBV3-1
j_call: TRBJ2-5
cdr3_nt: TGTGCCAGCAGCCAAGATTGGGAGCAGTACTTC
cdr3_aa: CASSQDWEQYF

d_call: NA
clone_size: NA
v_call: TRBV29-1
j_call: TRBJ1-2
cdr3_nt: TGCAGCATCGAAGATCTCCTCTATGGCTACACCTTC
cdr3_aa: CSIEDLLYGYTF

d_call: TRBD1
clone_size: NA
v_call: TRBV12-3/TRBV12-4
j_call: TRBJ1-2
cdr3_nt: TGTGCCAGCAGTTGGTTCGGACAGGGAAGGAACTATGGCTACACCTTC
cdr3_aa: CASSWFGQGRNYGYTF

d_call: NA
clone_size: NA
v_call: TRBV24-1
j_call: TRBJ2-5
cdr3_nt: TGTGCCACCAGTGACCCCAGGATTCAAGAGACCCAGTACTTC
cdr3_aa: CATSDPRIQETQYF

d_call: NA
clone_size: NA
v_call: TRBV20-1
j_call: TRBJ2-1
cdr3_nt: TGCAGTGCTAGAGATCTCTTGGCAGGGGACTCCTACAATGAGCAGTTCTTC
cdr3_aa: CSARDLLAGDSYNEQFF